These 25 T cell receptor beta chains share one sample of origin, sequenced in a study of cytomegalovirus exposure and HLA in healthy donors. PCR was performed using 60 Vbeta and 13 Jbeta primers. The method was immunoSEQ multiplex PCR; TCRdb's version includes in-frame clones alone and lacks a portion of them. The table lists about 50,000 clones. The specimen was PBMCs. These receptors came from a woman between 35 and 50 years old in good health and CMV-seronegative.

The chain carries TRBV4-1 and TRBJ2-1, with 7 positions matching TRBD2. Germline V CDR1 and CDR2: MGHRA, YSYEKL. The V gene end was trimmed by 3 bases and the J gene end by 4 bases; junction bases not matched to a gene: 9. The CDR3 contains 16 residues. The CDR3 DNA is TGCGCCAGCAGCCACGATCTTGGGGGGGGTTACAATGAGCAGTTCTTC. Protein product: CASSHDLGGGYNEQFF.

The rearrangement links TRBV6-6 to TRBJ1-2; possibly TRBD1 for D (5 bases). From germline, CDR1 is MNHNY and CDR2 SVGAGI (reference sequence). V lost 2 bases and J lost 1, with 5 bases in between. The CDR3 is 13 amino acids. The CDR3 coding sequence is TGTGCCAGCAGTTACGACAGTAACTATGGCTACACCTTC. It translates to CASSYDSNYGYTF.

CDR3 amino acids: CASSFKGTGVNEQFF. In DNA form, the CDR3 reads TGTGCCAGCAGTTTTAAGGGGACAGGGGTCAATGAGCAGTTCTTC. V is TRBV27 and J is TRBJ2-1; 10 nucleotides align to TRBD1. V lost 3 bases, J lost 6 bases, and 5 bases stayed unmatched. Germline-derived CDR1 and CDR2 are MNHEY and SMNVEV (reference sequence). The CDR3 totals 15 residues.

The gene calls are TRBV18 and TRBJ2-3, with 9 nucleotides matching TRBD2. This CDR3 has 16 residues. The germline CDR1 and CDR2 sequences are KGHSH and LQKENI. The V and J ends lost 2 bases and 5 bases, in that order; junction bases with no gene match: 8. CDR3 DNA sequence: TGTGCCAGCTCACCAACAGCTAGCGGGATGGGAGATACGCAGTATTTT. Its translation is CASSPTASGMGDTQYF.

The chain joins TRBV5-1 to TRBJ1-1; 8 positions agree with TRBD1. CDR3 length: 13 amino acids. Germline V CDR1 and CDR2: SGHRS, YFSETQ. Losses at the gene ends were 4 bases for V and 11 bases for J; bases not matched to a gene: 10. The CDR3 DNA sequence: TGCGCCAGCAGCCCTGAGATGGACAGGGAGGCTTTCTTT. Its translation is CASSPEMDREAFF.

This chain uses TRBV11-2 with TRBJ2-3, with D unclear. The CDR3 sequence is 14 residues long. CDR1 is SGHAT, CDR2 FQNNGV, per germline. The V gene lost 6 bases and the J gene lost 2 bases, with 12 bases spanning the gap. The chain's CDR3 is CASRARGYTDTQYF. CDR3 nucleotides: TGTGCCAGCAGGGCTCGCGGCTACACAGATACGCAGTATTTT.

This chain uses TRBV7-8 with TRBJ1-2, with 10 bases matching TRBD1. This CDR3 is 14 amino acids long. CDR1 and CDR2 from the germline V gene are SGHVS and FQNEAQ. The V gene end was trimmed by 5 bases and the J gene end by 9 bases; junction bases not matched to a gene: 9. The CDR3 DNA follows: TGTGCCAGCAGCCAGGGACAGGGGAAGATAAGCTACACCTTC. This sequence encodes CASSQGQGKISYTF.

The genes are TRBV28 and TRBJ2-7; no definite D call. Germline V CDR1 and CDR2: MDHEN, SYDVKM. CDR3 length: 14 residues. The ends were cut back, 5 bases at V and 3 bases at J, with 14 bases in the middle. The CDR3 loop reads CASSPPTIDYEQYF. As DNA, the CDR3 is TGTGCCAGCAGTCCCCCTACTATTGACTACGAGCAGTACTTC.

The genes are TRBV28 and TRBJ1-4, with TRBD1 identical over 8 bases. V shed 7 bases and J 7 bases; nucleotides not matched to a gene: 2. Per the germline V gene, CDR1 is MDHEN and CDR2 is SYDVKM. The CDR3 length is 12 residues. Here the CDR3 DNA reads TGTGCCAGCAAAACAGGGGGTGAAAAACTGTTTTTT. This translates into CASKTGGEKLFF.

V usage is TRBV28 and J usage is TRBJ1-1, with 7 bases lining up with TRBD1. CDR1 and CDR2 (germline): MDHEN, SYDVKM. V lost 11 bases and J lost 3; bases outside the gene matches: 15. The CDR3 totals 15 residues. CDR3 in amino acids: CAPEQGGAKDTEAFF. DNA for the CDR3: TGTGCCCCCGAGCAAGGGGGCGCGAAAGACACTGAAGCTTTCTTT.

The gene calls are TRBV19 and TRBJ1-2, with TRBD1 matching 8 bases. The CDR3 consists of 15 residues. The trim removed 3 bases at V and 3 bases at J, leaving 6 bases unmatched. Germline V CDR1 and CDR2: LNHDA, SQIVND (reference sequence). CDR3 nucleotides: TGTGCCAGTAGTATCCTGACAGGGGACGACTATGGCTACACCTTC. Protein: CASSILTGDDYGYTF.

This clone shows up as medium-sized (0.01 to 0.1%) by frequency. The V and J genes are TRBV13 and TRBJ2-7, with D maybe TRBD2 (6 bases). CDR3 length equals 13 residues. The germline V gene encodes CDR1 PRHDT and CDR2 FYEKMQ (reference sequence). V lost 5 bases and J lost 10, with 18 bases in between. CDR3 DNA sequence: TGTGCCAGCAGCCCTCCCCTCGGGAGAGAACAGTACTTC. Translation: CASSPPLGREQYF.

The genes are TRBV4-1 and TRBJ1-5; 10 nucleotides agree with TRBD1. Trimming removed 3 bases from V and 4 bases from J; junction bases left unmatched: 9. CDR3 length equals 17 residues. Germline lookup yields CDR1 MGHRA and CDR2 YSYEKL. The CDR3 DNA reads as TGCGCCAGCAGCCAGAGCTGGCCGGACAGGGGGAATCAGCCCCAGCATTTT. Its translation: CASSQSWPDRGNQPQHF.

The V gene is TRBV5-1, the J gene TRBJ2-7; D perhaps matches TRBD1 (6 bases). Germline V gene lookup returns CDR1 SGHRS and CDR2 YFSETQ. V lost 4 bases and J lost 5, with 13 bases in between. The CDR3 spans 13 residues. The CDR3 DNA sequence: TGCGCCAGCAGCACCGGACAGAACAACGAGCAGTACTTC. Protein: CASSTGQNNEQYF.

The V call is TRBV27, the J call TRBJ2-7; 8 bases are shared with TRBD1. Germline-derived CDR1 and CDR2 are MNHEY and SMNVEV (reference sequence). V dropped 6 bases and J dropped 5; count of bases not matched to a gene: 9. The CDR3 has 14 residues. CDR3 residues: CASSEGQGLHEQYF. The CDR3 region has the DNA TGTGCCAGCAGCGAAGGACAGGGTCTACACGAGCAGTACTTC.

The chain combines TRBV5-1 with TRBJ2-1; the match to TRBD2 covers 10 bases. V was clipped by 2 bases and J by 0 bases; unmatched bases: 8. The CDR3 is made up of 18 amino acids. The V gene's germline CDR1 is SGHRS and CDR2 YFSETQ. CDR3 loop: CASSFGTSVPFSYNEQFF. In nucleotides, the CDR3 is TGCGCCAGCAGCTTCGGGACTAGCGTGCCGTTCTCCTACAATGAGCAGTTCTTC.

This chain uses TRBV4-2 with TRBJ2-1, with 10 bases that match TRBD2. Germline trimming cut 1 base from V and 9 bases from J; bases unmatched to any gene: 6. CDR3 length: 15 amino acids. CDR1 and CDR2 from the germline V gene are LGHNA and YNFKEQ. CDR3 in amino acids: CASSQGGLAIGEQFF. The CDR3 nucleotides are TGTGCCAGCAGCCAAGGGGGACTAGCGATTGGTGAGCAGTTCTTC.

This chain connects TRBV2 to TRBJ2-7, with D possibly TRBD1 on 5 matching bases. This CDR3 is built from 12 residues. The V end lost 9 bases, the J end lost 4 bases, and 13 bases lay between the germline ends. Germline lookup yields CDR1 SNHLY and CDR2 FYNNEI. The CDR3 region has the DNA TGTGCCAGTACGGCAGGGTCATACGAGCAGTACTTC. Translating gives CASTAGSYEQYF.

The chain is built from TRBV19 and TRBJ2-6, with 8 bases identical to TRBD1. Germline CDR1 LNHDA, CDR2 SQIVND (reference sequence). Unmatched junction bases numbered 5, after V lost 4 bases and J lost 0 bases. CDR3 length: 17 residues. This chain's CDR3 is CASSTGQAGSGANVLTF. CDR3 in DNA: TGTGCCAGTAGTACGGGACAGGCTGGCTCTGGGGCCAACGTCCTGACTTTC.

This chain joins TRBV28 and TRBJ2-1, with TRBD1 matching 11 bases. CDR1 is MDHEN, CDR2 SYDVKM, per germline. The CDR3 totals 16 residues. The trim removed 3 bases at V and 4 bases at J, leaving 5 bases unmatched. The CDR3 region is CASSFGGDRGYNEQFF. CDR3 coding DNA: TGTGCCAGCAGTTTCGGCGGGGACAGGGGGTACAATGAGCAGTTCTTC.

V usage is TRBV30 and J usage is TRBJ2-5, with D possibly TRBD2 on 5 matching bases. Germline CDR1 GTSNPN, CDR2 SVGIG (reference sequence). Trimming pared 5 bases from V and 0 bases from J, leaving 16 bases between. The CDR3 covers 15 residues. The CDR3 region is CAWSHGLRNQETQYF. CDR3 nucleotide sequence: TGTGCCTGGTCTCACGGACTCCGGAACCAAGAGACCCAGTACTTC.

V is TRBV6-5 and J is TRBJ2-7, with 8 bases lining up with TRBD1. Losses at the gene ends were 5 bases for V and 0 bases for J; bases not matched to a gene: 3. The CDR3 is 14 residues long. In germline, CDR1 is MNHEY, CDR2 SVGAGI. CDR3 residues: CASSNRGSSYEQYF. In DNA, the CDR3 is TGTGCCAGCAGTAACAGGGGGAGCTCCTACGAGCAGTACTTC.

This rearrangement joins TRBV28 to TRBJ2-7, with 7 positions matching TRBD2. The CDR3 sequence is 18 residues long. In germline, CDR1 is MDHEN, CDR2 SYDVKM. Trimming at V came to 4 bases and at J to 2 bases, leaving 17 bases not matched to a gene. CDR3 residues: CASSSLPRAGVNTYEQYF. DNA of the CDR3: TGTGCCAGCAGTTCCCTTCCACGGGCGGGGGTGAATACCTACGAGCAGTACTTC.

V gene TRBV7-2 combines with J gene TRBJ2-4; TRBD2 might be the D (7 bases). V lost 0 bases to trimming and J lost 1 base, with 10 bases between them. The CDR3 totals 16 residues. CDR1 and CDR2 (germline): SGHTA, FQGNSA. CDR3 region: CASSLAGGGAKNIQYF. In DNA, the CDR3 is TGTGCCAGCAGCTTAGCGGGAGGGGGTGCCAAAAACATTCAGTACTTC.

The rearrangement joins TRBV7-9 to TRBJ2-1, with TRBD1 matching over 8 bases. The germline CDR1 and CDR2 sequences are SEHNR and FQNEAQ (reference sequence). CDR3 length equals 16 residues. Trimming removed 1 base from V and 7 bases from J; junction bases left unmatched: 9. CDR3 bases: TGTGCCAGCAGCTTAGGAACCTACAGGGGGGAAAATGAGCAGTTCTTC. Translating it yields CASSLGTYRGENEQFF. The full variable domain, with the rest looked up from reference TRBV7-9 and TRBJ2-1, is DTGVSQNPRHKITKRGQNVTFRCDPISEHNRLYWYRQTLGQGPEFLTYFQNEAQLEKSRLLSDRFSAERPKGSFSTLEIQRTEQGDSAMYLCASSLGTYRGENEQFFGPGTRLTVL.